A selection of T cell receptor beta chains follows, all from one sample in a study of blood T cells in healthy people across ages. TCRdb fed the 5' RACE reads into MiXCR, producing one record per CDR3 protein. Here the sample spans 1.2 million to 1.5 million distinct CDR3 sequences, 59% being singletons. Sequenced input: blood. The receptors derive from a young man in good health. Both conserved end residues are part of each CDR3. Each record gives: J gene, V gene, clone size, D gene, CDR3 length, CDR3 DNA, CDR3 protein. A D gene is named only where the DNA matches it firmly. A clone size is listed for some rows: how often the clone was seen (once, few, many), or a class if it is expanded.

j_call: TRBJ2-2; v_call: TRBV9; clone_size: .; d_call: .; cdr3_length: 13; cdr3_nt: TGTGCCAGCAGCGAGGGGGTTCCCGGGGAGCTGTTTTTT; cdr3_aa: CASSEGVPGELFF
j_call: TRBJ2-5; v_call: TRBV6-1; clone_size: .; d_call: .; cdr3_length: 15; cdr3_nt: TGTGCCAGCAGTTTTCCCTCCGGGGCGGAAGAGACCCAGTACTTC; cdr3_aa: CASSFPSGAEETQYF
j_call: TRBJ2-1; v_call: TRBV27; clone_size: .; d_call: TRBD2; cdr3_length: 15; cdr3_nt: TGTGCCAGCAGTTTCGGACTAGCGGGGGGGCGGGAGCAGTTCTTC; cdr3_aa: CASSFGLAGGREQFF
j_call: TRBJ2-5; v_call: TRBV20-1; clone_size: .; d_call: .; cdr3_length: 13; cdr3_nt: TGCAGTGCTCACCTCGACGGGCAAGAGACCCAGTACTTC; cdr3_aa: CSAHLDGQETQYF
j_call: TRBJ1-4; v_call: TRBV29-1; clone_size: .; d_call: .; cdr3_length: 13; cdr3_nt: TGCAGCGCCGAACAGGGAGTTAATGAAAAACTGTTTTTT; cdr3_aa: CSAEQGVNEKLFF
j_call: TRBJ2-5; v_call: TRBV7-2; clone_size: .; d_call: .; cdr3_length: 13; cdr3_nt: TGTGCCAGCCAGGAGGCTACACAAGAGACCCAGTACTTC; cdr3_aa: CASQEATQETQYF
j_call: TRBJ2-1; v_call: TRBV29-1; clone_size: few; d_call: TRBD2; cdr3_length: 16; cdr3_nt: TGCAGCGTTGACGGGGGGACTGGAAGCTCCTACAATGAGCAGTTCTTC; cdr3_aa: CSVDGGTGSSYNEQFF
j_call: TRBJ2-3; v_call: TRBV27; clone_size: .; d_call: .; cdr3_length: 15; cdr3_nt: TGTGCCAGCAGTTTACTGGGGCGCGCCTTGGATACGCAGTATTTT; cdr3_aa: CASSLLGRALDTQYF
j_call: TRBJ2-5; v_call: TRBV20-1; clone_size: .; d_call: .; cdr3_length: 13; cdr3_nt: TGCAGTGCTGCCTCCAGGGGCCAAGAGACCCAGTACTTC; cdr3_aa: CSAASRGQETQYF
j_call: TRBJ2-7; v_call: TRBV7-9; clone_size: .; d_call: .; cdr3_length: 14; cdr3_nt: TGTGCCAGCATGGTGGCAGGGGAATCCTACGAGCAGTACTTC; cdr3_aa: CASMVAGESYEQYF
j_call: TRBJ2-7; v_call: TRBV7-9; clone_size: few; d_call: TRBD1; cdr3_length: 17; cdr3_nt: TGTGCCAGCAGCTTAGCGCATCAGGGGGAAGGCTACTACGAGCAGTACTTC; cdr3_aa: CASSLAHQGEGYYEQYF
j_call: TRBJ1-4; v_call: TRBV28; clone_size: few; d_call: TRBD1; cdr3_length: 14; cdr3_nt: TGTGCCAGCAGTCAGGGGGTCTTTAATGAAAAACTGTTTTTT; cdr3_aa: CASSQGVFNEKLFF
j_call: TRBJ2-7; v_call: TRBV5-1; clone_size: .; d_call: .; cdr3_length: 14; cdr3_nt: TGCGCCAGCAGCTTGGCCGGTGTAGGGGACGAGCAGTACTTC; cdr3_aa: CASSLAGVGDEQYF
j_call: TRBJ1-1; v_call: TRBV7-2; clone_size: .; d_call: TRBD1; cdr3_length: 17; cdr3_nt: TGTGCCAGCAGCACGGGGTACAGGGGGCAAATTAACACTGAGGCTTTCTTT; cdr3_aa: CASSTGYRGQINTEAFF
j_call: TRBJ2-7; v_call: TRBV7-2; clone_size: .; d_call: .; cdr3_length: 14; cdr3_nt: TGTGCCAGTGCCAAGGGTAACAGCGCCTCCGAGCAGTACTTC; cdr3_aa: CASAKGNSASEQYF
j_call: TRBJ2-7; v_call: TRBV12-3/TRBV12-4; clone_size: .; d_call: TRBD2; cdr3_length: 17; cdr3_nt: TGTGCCAGCAGTTCCCGAAGACGGGCTAGCGGGTCAGACGAGCAGTACTTC; cdr3_aa: CASSSRRRASGSDEQYF
j_call: TRBJ2-1; v_call: TRBV12-3/TRBV12-4; clone_size: .; d_call: TRBD2; cdr3_length: 16; cdr3_nt: TGTGCCAGCAGCCGTCAAGCGGGGGGGCTCTCCAATGAGCAGTTCTTC; cdr3_aa: CASSRQAGGLSNEQFF
j_call: TRBJ1-4; v_call: TRBV20-1; clone_size: .; d_call: TRBD1; cdr3_length: 16; cdr3_nt: TGCAGTGCTAGAGAGGTCCCGGTCGGGGACAGAGAAAAACTGTTTTTT; cdr3_aa: CSAREVPVGDREKLFF
j_call: TRBJ2-7; v_call: TRBV7-6; clone_size: .; d_call: .; cdr3_length: 16; cdr3_nt: TGTGCCAGCAGCTTAGGCCCTGGCATGAGCTCCTACGGGCAGTACTTC; cdr3_aa: CASSLGPGMSSYGQYF
j_call: TRBJ2-1; v_call: TRBV20-1; clone_size: few; d_call: .; cdr3_length: 14; cdr3_nt: TGCAGTGCTGGGCCGCAGGGGGGTTACAATGAGCAGTTCTTC; cdr3_aa: CSAGPQGGYNEQFF
j_call: TRBJ2-7; v_call: TRBV4-1; clone_size: .; d_call: .; cdr3_length: 17; cdr3_nt: TGCGCCAGCAGCCAAGGGAAAGTAGGGGTCGGACCTTACGAGCAGTACTTC; cdr3_aa: CASSQGKVGVGPYEQYF
j_call: TRBJ1-5; v_call: TRBV7-2; clone_size: .; d_call: .; cdr3_length: 17; cdr3_nt: TGTGCCAGCAGCTTAGAGACCAGTTACTATAGCAATCAGCCCCAGCATTTT; cdr3_aa: CASSLETSYYSNQPQHF
j_call: TRBJ1-1; v_call: TRBV5-1; clone_size: .; d_call: .; cdr3_length: 14; cdr3_nt: TGCGCCAGCAGCTCCTTCTGGGGGAACACTGAAGCTTTCTTT; cdr3_aa: CASSSFWGNTEAFF
j_call: TRBJ2-5; v_call: TRBV5-1; clone_size: .; d_call: TRBD2; cdr3_length: 16; cdr3_nt: TGCGCCAGCAGCTTGGAGGCTAGCGGATTTGAGGAGACCCAGTACTTC; cdr3_aa: CASSLEASGFEETQYF
j_call: TRBJ2-7; v_call: TRBV29-1; clone_size: many; d_call: .; cdr3_length: 12; cdr3_nt: TGCAGCGTTGTGGTAAGCTCCTACGAGCAGTACTTC; cdr3_aa: CSVVVSSYEQYF
j_call: TRBJ1-2; v_call: TRBV7-9; clone_size: once; d_call: .; cdr3_length: 13; cdr3_nt: TGTGCCAGCAGCTGGGACAACTACTATGGCTACACCTTC; cdr3_aa: CASSWDNYYGYTF
j_call: TRBJ2-3; v_call: TRBV2; clone_size: few; d_call: .; cdr3_length: 14; cdr3_nt: TGTGCCAGCAGTGGCCTTTGGGGCGCAGATACGCAGTATTTT; cdr3_aa: CASSGLWGADTQYF
j_call: TRBJ2-7; v_call: TRBV28; clone_size: .; d_call: .; cdr3_length: 16; cdr3_nt: TGTGCCAGCAGTCCCCCAACCGGGACATTCTCCTACGAGCAGTACTTC; cdr3_aa: CASSPPTGTFSYEQYF
j_call: TRBJ1-2; v_call: TRBV20-1; clone_size: once; d_call: TRBD1; cdr3_length: 14; cdr3_nt: TGCAGTGCTCCCCCGGGACAGGGAACCTATGGCTACACCTTC; cdr3_aa: CSAPPGQGTYGYTF